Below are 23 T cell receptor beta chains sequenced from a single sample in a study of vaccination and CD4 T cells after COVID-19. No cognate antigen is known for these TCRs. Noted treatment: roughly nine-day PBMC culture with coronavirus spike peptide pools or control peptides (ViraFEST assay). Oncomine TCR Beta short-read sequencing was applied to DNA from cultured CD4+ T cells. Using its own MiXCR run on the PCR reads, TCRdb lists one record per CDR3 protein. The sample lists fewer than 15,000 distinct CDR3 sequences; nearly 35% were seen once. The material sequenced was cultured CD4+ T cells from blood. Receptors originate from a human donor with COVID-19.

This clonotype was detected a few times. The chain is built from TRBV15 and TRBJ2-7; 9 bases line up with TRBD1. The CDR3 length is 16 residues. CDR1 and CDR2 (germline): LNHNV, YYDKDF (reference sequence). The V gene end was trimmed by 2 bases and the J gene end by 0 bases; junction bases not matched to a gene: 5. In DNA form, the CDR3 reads TGTGCCACCAGCAGACACCTACAGGGGGCCTCCTACGAGCAGTACTTC. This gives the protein CATSRHLQGASYEQYF.

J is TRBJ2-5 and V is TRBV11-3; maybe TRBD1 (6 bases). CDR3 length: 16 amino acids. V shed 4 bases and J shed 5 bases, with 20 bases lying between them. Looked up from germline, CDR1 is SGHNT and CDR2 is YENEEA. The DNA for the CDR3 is TGTGCCAGCAGCTCCGCGACGTCACAGGGCGGCGAGACCCAGTACTTC. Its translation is CASSSATSQGGETQYF. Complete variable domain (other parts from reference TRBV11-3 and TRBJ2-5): EAGVVQSPRYKIIEKKQPVAFWCNPISGHNTLYWYLQNLGQGPELLIRYENEEAVDDSQLPKDRFSAERLKGVDSTLKIQPAELGDSAVYLCASSSATSQGGETQYFGPGTRLLVL.

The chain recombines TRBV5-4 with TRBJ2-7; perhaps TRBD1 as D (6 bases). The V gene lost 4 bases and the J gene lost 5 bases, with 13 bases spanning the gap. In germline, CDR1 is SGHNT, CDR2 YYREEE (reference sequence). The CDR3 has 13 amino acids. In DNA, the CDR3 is TGTGCCAGCAGCCCCAACAGGGACCACGAGCAGTACTTC. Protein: CASSPNRDHEQYF.

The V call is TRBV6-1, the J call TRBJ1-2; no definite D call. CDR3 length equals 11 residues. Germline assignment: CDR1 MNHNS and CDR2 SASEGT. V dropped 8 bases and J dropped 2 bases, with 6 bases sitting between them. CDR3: CASRENYGYTF. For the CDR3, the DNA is TGTGCCAGCCGAGAAAACTATGGCTACACCTTC.

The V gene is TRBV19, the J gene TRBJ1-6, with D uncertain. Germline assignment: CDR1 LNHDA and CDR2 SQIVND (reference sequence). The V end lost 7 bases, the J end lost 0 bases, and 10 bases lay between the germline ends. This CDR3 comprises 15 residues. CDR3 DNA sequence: TGTGCCAGTAAGGAGGCCAGCTCCTATAATTCACCCCTCCACTTT. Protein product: CASKEASSYNSPLHF.

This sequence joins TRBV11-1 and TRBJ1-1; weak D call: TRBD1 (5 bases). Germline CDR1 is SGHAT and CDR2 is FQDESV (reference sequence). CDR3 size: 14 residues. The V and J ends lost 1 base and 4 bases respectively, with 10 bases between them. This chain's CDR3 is CASSLGRGSTEAFF. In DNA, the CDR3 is TGTGCCAGCAGCTTAGGTCGGGGGTCCACTGAAGCTTTCTTT.

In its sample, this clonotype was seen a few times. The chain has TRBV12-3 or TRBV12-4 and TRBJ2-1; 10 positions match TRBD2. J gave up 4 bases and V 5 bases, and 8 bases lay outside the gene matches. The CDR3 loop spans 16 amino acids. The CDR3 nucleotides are TGTGCCAGCAGTATACAAGCGGGGGGGCCTTACAATGAGCAGTTCTTC. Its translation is CASSIQAGGPYNEQFF.

The CDR3 spells CASRLGQTIYEQYF. CDR3 coding DNA: TGTGCCAGCAGGTTGGGACAGACTATCTACGAGCAGTACTTC. The chain links TRBV6-1 to TRBJ2-7, with 7 bases that match TRBD1. The CDR3 is 14 amino acids. V gave up 6 bases and J gave up 3 bases; unmatched junction bases: 8. The germline V gene encodes CDR1 MNHNS and CDR2 SASEGT.

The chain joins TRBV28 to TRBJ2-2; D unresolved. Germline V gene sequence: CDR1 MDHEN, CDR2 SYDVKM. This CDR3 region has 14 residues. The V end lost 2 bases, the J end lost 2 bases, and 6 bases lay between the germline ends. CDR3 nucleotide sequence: TGTGCCAGCAGTTTAACAGCTAACACCGGGGAGCTGTTTTTT. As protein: CASSLTANTGELFF.

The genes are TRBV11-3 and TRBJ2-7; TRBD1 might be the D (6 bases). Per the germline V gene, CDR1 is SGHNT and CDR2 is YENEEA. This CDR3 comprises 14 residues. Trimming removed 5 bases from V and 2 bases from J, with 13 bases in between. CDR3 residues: CASSIQGKAYEQYF. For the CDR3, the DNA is TGTGCCAGCAGCATACAGGGTAAGGCCTACGAGCAGTACTTC.

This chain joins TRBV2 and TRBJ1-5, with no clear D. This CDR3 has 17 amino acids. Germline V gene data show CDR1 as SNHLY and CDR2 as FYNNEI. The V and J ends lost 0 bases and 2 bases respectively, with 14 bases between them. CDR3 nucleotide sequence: TGTGCCAGCAGTGAAGCGAATCGACCCTCCGGCAATCAGCCCCAGCATTTT. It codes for CASSEANRPSGNQPQHF. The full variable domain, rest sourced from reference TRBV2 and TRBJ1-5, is EPEVTQTPSHQVTQMGQEVILRCVPISNHLYFYWYRQILGQKVEFLVSFYNNEISEKSEIFDDQFSVERPDGSNFTLKIRSTKLEDSAMYFCASSEANRPSGNQPQHFGDGTRLSIL.

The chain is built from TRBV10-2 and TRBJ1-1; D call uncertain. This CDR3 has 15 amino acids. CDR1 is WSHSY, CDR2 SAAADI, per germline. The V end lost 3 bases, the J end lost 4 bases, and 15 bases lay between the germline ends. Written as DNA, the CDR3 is TGCGCCAGCAGTGATTTCTTAGTGGCTCTCACTGAAGCTTTCTTT. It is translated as CASSDFLVALTEAFF.

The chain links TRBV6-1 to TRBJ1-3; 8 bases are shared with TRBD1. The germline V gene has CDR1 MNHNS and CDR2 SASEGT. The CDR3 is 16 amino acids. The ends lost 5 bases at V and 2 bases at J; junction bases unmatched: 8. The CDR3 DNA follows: TGTGCCAGCAGTAAAGGACAGGGTAAAGCTGGAAACACCATATATTTT. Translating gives CASSKGQGKAGNTIYF.

In nucleotides, the CDR3 is TGCGCCAGCAGCTTAGAAGGGCCGACTTTCTTT. Its translation: CASSLEGPTFF. The rearrangement joins TRBV5-1 to TRBJ1-1; D unclear. V gave up 2 bases and J gave up 12 bases, with 11 bases separating them. Looked up from germline, CDR1 is SGHRS and CDR2 is YFSETQ. This CDR3 is built from 11 residues.

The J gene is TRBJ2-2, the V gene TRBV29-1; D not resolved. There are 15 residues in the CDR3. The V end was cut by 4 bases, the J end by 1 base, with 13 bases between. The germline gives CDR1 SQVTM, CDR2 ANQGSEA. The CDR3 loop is CSVVIGSLNTGELFF. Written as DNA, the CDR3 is TGCAGCGTTGTAATTGGCAGCCTGAACACCGGGGAGCTGTTTTTT.

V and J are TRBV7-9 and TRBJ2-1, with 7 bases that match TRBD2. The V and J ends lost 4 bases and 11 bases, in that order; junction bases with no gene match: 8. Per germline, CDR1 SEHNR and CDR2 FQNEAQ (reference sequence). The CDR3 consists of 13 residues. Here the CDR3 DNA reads TGTGCCAGCAGCTCCCCCGGGAGGCCGAAGCAGTTCTTC. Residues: CASSSPGRPKQFF. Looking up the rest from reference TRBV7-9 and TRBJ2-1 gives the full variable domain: DTGVSQNPRHKITKRGQNVTFRCDPISEHNRLYWYRQTLGQGPEFLTYFQNEAQLEKSRLLSDRFSAERPKGSFSTLEIQRTEQGDSAMYLCASSSPGRPKQFFGPGTRLTVL.

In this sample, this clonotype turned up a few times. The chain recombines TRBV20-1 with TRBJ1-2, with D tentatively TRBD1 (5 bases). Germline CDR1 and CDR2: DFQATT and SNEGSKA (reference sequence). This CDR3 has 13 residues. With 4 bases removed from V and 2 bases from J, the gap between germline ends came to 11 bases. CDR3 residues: CSAIPGANYGYTF. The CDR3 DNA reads TGCAGTGCTATCCCCGGGGCCAACTATGGCTACACCTTC.

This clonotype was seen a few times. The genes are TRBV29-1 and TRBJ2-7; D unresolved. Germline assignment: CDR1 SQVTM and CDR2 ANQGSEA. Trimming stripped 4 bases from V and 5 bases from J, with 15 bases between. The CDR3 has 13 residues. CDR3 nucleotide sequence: TGCAGCGTTGCCTGGGGAATCCATGACGAGCAGTACTTC. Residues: CSVAWGIHDEQYF.

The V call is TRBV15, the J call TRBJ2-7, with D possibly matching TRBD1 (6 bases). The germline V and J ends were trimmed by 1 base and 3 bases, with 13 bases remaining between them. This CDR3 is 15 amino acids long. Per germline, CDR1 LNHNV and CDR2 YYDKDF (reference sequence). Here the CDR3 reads CATSRALTGLYEQYF. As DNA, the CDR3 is TGTGCCACCAGCAGAGCGTTAACAGGGCTCTACGAGCAGTACTTC.

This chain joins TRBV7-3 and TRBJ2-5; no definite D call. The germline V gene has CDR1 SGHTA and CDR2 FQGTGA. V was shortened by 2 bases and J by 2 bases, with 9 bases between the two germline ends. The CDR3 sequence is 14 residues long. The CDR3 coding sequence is TGTGCCAGCAGCTTAGGCCCGTCTCAAGAGACCCAGTACTTC. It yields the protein CASSLGPSQETQYF.

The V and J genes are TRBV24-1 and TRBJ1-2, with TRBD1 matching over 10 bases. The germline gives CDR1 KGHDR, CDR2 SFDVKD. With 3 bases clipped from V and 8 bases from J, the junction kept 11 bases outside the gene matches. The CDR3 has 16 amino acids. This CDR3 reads CATSDPSGTGVGGYTF. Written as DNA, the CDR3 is TGTGCCACCAGTGATCCCTCGGGGACAGGGGTCGGAGGCTACACCTTC.

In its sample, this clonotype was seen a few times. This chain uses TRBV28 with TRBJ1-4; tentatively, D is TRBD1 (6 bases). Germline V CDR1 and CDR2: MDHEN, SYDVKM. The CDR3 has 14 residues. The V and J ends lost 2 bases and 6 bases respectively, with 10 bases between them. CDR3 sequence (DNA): TGTGCCAGCAGTTTAGCACAGGGAGATGAAAAACTGTTTTTT. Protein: CASSLAQGDEKLFF.

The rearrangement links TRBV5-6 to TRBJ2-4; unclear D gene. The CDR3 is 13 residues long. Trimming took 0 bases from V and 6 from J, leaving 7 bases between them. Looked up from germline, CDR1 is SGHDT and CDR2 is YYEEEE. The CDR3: CASSLEGPNIQYF. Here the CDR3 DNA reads TGTGCCAGCAGCTTGGAGGGCCCAAACATTCAGTACTTC.